This T cell receptor (beta chain) is from a study of CD8+ T cells in alopecia areata (dated by TCRdb to 2016 to 2018). At the level of the whole study: Treated patients were enrolled in an open-label pilot trial of oral tofacitinib at 5 to 10 mg twice daily for moderate-to-severe alopecia areata. High-throughput TCRbeta sequencing was used to examine T cell clonal expansion in alopecia areata in both the C3H/HeJ mouse model and human patients. Clonality in the scalp was compared among normal scalp (n=4), patchy alopecia areata scalp (n=8), and alopecia totalis/universalis scalp (n=8). In humans, TCRbeta sequencing was performed on scalp tissue and on sorted CD4+ and CD8+ peripheral blood T cells from healthy controls and from patients with patchy or totalis/universalis alopecia areata. TCRbeta CDR3 regions were amplified by immunoSEQ multiplex PCR using 35 Vbeta forward and 13 Jbeta reverse primers. Biopsies were taken from tofacitinib-treated patients at baseline and again at 4 and 24 weeks into treatment, and several of those patients also had a later scalp biopsy. Patients received tofacitinib for 6 to 18 months and were then followed off drug for 6 months to check for delayed response and recurrence. RNA was extracted with the PAXgene miRNA kit for fixed scalp, the miRNeasy kit for PBMCs, and the RNeasy kit for mouse skin. In treated patients, disease severity was measured using the SALT score, which gives the percentage of scalp surface area affected. Findings and caveats that apply to the study as a whole: Because the treated cohort was small and had just a single nonresponder, larger studies are needed to establish links between baseline CD8+ expansion and response. Compared with mice, TCR sequences shared between patients were less clear, possibly partly because of HLA diversity across the patient population. During tofacitinib treatment, many expanded lesional clones stuck around in both scalp and blood, and this persistence may partly explain why relapse happens after treatment is stopped. Compared with normal scalp, lesional scalp, particularly in alopecia totalis/universalis, had higher clonality and more expanded CD8+ clones, which suggests antigenic drive. Scalp TCR repertoire analysis is complicated because resident alphabeta T cells in normal human skin are also sequenced, whereas mouse skin is dominated by gammadelta T cells. With tofacitinib, both scalp clonality and the number of expanded CD8+ clones among the top 100 scalp clones went down significantly.

In light of the paper, this sample's time point label describes: 4 weeks on oral tofacitinib. This specimen's treatment or condition label, per the study, means: oral pan-JAK inhibitor, 5-10 mg twice daily. Peripheral blood and lesional scalp punch biopsies were obtained from patients with alopecia areata. After PBMCs were isolated by density centrifugation and stained for CD3, CD4 and CD8, a FACSAria was used to sort CD4+ and CD8+ T cells. Libraries came from the immunoSEQ multiplex PCR assay. To provide template for TCR sequencing, every sample had RNA extracted and reverse transcribed into cDNA. First-strand cDNA was synthesized using SuperScript III with a 2:1 mix of oligo-dT and random hexamers. A synthetic immune receptor repertoire was used to assess amplification bias, and residual bias was removed computationally. Per the original workflow: Raw reads were preprocessed to remove errors, and CDR3 was defined by IMGT conventions from the conserved cysteine to phenylalanine. To get clonality, Shannon entropy was normalized by log2 of the number of productive unique TCRs and the result was subtracted from 1. Scalp TCRbeta sequences were cross-referenced with sorted blood CD4 and CD8 repertoires so that the CD4 or CD8 identity of scalp clones could be inferred. TCRdb carries this immuneACCESS record with in-frame sequences only. Its versions omit some clonotypes, under half of them owing to an unresolved V gene in the studies checked, with the rest unexplained. The DNA was the basis for D and trimming; V, J and clone size are from that table. This sample holds under 200,000 clones; 55% to 75% were observed only once. In total, the top ten clones hold 0.91% of the sample.

The CDR3 goes from the cysteine to the phenylalanine over 13 residues. Only the CDR3 DNA is retained, 39 bases long and in frame from the first base. CDR1 and CDR2 are read off the germline V gene as SGDLS and YYNGEE. The germline V and J ends show losses of 2 bases and 16 bases respectively, and no gene match explains 10 bases of the junction. Regarding this clone: Its specific antigen is unknown. Base qualities are not provided; no much larger clone lies one nucleotide away.

This receptor was taken from a human donor with alopecia areata. The chain couples TRBV9 to TRBJ1-5, and 9 bases in between align with TRBD1. The sample was CD4+ T cells sorted from blood, taken at week 4, from a patient treated with tofacitinib. The base sequence is TGTGCCAGCAGCGTGGACGGGACAGGGAATCTCCATTTT. Its coded protein is CASSVDGTGNLHF.